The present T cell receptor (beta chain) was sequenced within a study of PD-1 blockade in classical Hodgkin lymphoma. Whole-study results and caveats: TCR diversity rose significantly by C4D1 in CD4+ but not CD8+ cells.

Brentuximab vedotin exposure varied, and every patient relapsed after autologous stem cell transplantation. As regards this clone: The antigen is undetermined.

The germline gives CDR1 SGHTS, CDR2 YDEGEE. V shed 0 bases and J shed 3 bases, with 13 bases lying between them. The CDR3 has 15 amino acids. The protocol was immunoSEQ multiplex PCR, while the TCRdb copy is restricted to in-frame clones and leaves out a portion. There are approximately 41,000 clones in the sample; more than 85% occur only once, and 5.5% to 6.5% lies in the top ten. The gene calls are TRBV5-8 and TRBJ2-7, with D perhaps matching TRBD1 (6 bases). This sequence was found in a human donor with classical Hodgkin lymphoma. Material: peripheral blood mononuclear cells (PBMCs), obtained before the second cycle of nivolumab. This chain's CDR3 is CASSLAGQPHYEQYF. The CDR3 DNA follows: TGTGCCAGCAGCTTGGCCGGACAGCCACACTACGAGCAGTACTTC.